This T cell receptor (beta chain) was recorded in a study of HIV-infected patients and healthy controls (dated by TCRdb to the mid-2010s). About the investigation overall: The study asked whether deep sequencing of the TCR repertoire from small blood samples of HIV patients could detect immune perturbation and reconstitution.

450 to 500 ng RNA was reverse transcribed with SuperScript III using primers against the alpha and beta constant regions. Alpha and beta chain libraries were generated separately via chain-specific third strand synthesis with multiplexing indices. The protocol used a single primer pair to amplify all rearrangements within a chain, which avoided primer bias, and attached molecular barcodes to each cDNA molecule. T4 RNA Ligase 1 joined purified cDNA to a 5' RACE adapter that carried a random hexamer and the SP2 sequencing primer site. Second strand synthesis was primed from the SP2 site with Phusion polymerase, using slow temperature ramps to favor optimal annealing. Each molecule's 12-nucleotide barcode consisted of two random hexamer sequences, both added before amplification and joined together. P5 and P7 adapter elements plus a second index were added in a short first PCR, which was followed by an approximately 20-cycle amplification PCR with P5s and P7 primers. The libraries went through roughly 27 PCR cycles in total, were quantified on a Qubit, were sized on a Bioanalyzer, and were diluted to around 4 nM. Normalized libraries were sequenced on an Illumina MiSeq with 2 x 250 paired-end kits. MinElute columns were the means by which the reverse transcription reactions were cleaned up, and the reactions were eluted into 10 ul Tris-Cl. Adapter ligations were incubated for 23 hours at 16 degrees C and subsequently purified with AMPure XP beads at a 1:1 ratio. The paper's data handling went like this. Demultiplexed FASTQ files were processed with a modified Decombinator by which V, J, insert and barcode information was output. Sequences that shared a barcode but differed from the dominant sequence were treated as errors and discarded, and barcodes were clustered at Levenshtein distance 3 and counted to estimate the original cDNA molecules. Downstream analyses used R packages ineq, vegan, igraph and RCytoscape, with IMGT nomenclature and CDR3 definitions. To avoid skew from clonal expansion, each TCR was counted once, and V gene usage was computed over distinct sequences. Unique CDR3 amino acid sequences within a donor were connected in similarity networks whenever two sequences differed by a single Levenshtein edit. Published HIV-specific CDR3s (around 90 alpha, 702 beta) and CMV-specific CDR3s (more than 12 alpha, a few hundred beta) were compiled and searched for in the repertoires. Random subsampling to size-matched repertoires demonstrated that the decreased diversity in patients did not result from their lower sequence numbers. In-frame beta chains were kept once TCRdb had trimmed the public reads at Q25 with fastp and called clones with MiXCR. CDR3 protein sequences are deduplicated, and each keeps its most common genes and DNA. These V and J calls derive from TCRdb rather than the authors' analysis. In all, the sample holds 15,000 or so distinct CDR3 sequences, and more than 7.5% of those were seen once. The ten biggest clones cover roughly 4.6% of the sample.

About this clonotype: The target of this receptor is not known. No per-base quality is available; no much larger clone lies one base away.

From the germline V gene, CDR1 is SNHLY and CDR2 is FYNNEI. Including the terminal cysteine and phenylalanine, the CDR3 comprises 14 residues. The read is trimmed to its CDR3 DNA, 42 bases read in frame from base 1. V lost 2 bases and J lost 1 base; the stretch between them is 6 bases long. Here is what the overall study found, with its caveats: Healthy controls shared more CDR3s between individuals than HIV+ patients, by Jaccard index and by count of highly shared sequences. Rare events from HIV-infected data received too much weight under size-matching, and comparisons were complicated by unequal numbers of distinct sequences between patients and controls. Slight age and sex profile differences between the study cohorts did not explain the observed diversity differences. Compared with untreated HIV+ repertoires, healthy control repertoires had roughly threefold more distinct CDR3s and higher Shannon diversity. Eight alpha and eight beta V genes showed significantly different mean usage between HIV-infected patients and controls. The study did not determine donor HLA types. Sequencing depth was restricted by the use of whole blood, which also prevented the dynamics of distinct T-cell subpopulations from being separated. HIV-associated CDR3s exhibited a significant reduction in frequency during therapy, whereas CMV-associated CDR3s exhibited no significant change, although the majority increased in frequency. Only sixteen HIV-infected individuals were processed, which the authors considered a major limit on how widely the findings apply. Alpha-beta chain pairing was not determined in the samples. HIV-infected repertoires had significantly higher mean Gini indices than controls, possibly reflecting oligoclonality. MAIT cell alpha-chain CDR3s were found at high frequency in healthy controls but were severely depleted in HIV+ repertoires. In size-matched repertoire data, the apparent post-therapy recovery of the Gini index in HIV-infected patients was not replicated.

Whole blood was used without cell fractionation, so all unsorted peripheral T cells were reflected in the repertoire. Ten uninfected healthy donors were sampled as controls, a few of whom were sampled twice approximately 14 weeks apart. For RNA extraction, an approximately 2.5 ml sample of peripheral blood was drawn into Tempus tubes. Residual genomic DNA was removed with the TURBO-DNase kit and globin mRNA was depleted with GLOBINclear. This sequence uses TRBV2 and TRBJ1-5; the D gene is not confidently resolved. The clonotype was recovered from an adult in good health. Sequencing input: blood. The CDR3 in this case is CASSESMSNQPQHF. The nucleotide sequence reads TGTGCCAGCAGTGAAAGTATGAGCAATCAGCCCCAGCATTTT.